These T cell receptor beta chains were read from a single sample in a study of cytomegalovirus exposure and HLA in healthy donors. Sequenced by immunoSEQ multiplex PCR; TCRdb stores in-frame clones only, minus some. This sample has more than 95,000 clones, with 65% to 85% found just once. The specimen was PBMCs. These receptors were taken from a young man in good health and CMV-seropositive. The CDR3 runs from the conserved cysteine through the conserved F or W. Fields, in order: CDR3 length, J gene, V gene, clone size, CDR3 protein. Size is stated for part of the rows, as once, few or many counts, or as a class when the clone is expanded.

CDR3 length: 16
J gene: TRBJ1-5
V gene: TRBV27
clone size: -
CDR3 protein: CASSPGGTGHPRPQHF

CDR3 length: 13
J gene: TRBJ2-3
V gene: TRBV2
clone size: -
CDR3 protein: CASGARPTDTQYF

CDR3 length: 14
J gene: TRBJ2-3
V gene: TRBV14
clone size: once
CDR3 protein: CASSQVSTTDTQYF

CDR3 length: 14
J gene: TRBJ2-1
V gene: TRBV18
clone size: -
CDR3 protein: CASSTRTGVNEQFF

CDR3 length: 15
J gene: -
V gene: TRBV5-1
clone size: -
CDR3 protein: CASSPAPGQGYEQYF

CDR3 length: 13
J gene: TRBJ1-2
V gene: TRBV12-5
clone size: -
CDR3 protein: CASGLPRTWGYTF

CDR3 length: 15
J gene: TRBJ1-3
V gene: TRBV18
clone size: -
CDR3 protein: CASSPQITARDTIYF

CDR3 length: 16
J gene: TRBJ2-2
V gene: TRBV10-3
clone size: -
CDR3 protein: CAISAPSGSNTGELFF

CDR3 length: 15
J gene: TRBJ1-1
V gene: TRBV7-6
clone size: -
CDR3 protein: CASSPNARGDTEAFF

CDR3 length: 17
J gene: TRBJ1-4
V gene: TRBV9
clone size: once
CDR3 protein: CASSVEDRGVRGEKLFF

CDR3 length: 16
J gene: TRBJ2-1
V gene: TRBV6-1
clone size: -
CDR3 protein: CASSEGSQAPYNEQFF

CDR3 length: 14
J gene: TRBJ2-7
V gene: TRBV7-9
clone size: -
CDR3 protein: CASSPAGGWYEQYF

CDR3 length: 16
J gene: TRBJ2-7
V gene: TRBV5-1
clone size: -
CDR3 protein: CASSLGLGLQAYEQYF

CDR3 length: 16
J gene: TRBJ2-3
V gene: TRBV5-4
clone size: -
CDR3 protein: CASSRGTSGRGDTQYF

CDR3 length: 15
J gene: TRBJ2-3
V gene: TRBV25-1
clone size: -
CDR3 protein: CASSGPAGGPDTQYF

CDR3 length: 15
J gene: TRBJ1-6
V gene: TRBV5-1
clone size: -
CDR3 protein: CASSLATGFGSPLHF

CDR3 length: 13
J gene: TRBJ2-7
V gene: TRBV11-2
clone size: -
CDR3 protein: CASSLELRDRVNF

CDR3 length: 11
J gene: TRBJ2-1
V gene: TRBV20-1
clone size: -
CDR3 protein: CSASQGPEQFF

CDR3 length: 14
J gene: TRBJ1-1
V gene: TRBV2
clone size: many
CDR3 protein: CASRARGGDTEAFF

CDR3 length: 13
J gene: TRBJ2-7
V gene: TRBV29-1
clone size: few
CDR3 protein: CSVETGKSYEQYF

CDR3 length: 15
J gene: TRBJ1-2
V gene: TRBV11-2
clone size: -
CDR3 protein: CASSLTQGVNRGYTF

CDR3 length: 13
J gene: TRBJ2-5
V gene: TRBV7-2
clone size: -
CDR3 protein: CASSLPLIIEQYF

CDR3 length: 15
J gene: TRBJ2-5
V gene: TRBV5-1
clone size: -
CDR3 protein: CASSALAGVLETQYF

CDR3 length: 15
J gene: TRBJ2-1
V gene: TRBV5-6
clone size: -
CDR3 protein: CASSLVSLQGLEQFF

CDR3 length: 15
J gene: TRBJ2-4
V gene: TRBV5-6
clone size: -
CDR3 protein: CASSSSREARNIQYF

CDR3 length: 15
J gene: TRBJ2-5
V gene: TRBV19
clone size: -
CDR3 protein: CASSASTQAGETQYF

CDR3 length: 14
J gene: TRBJ1-2
V gene: TRBV4-3
clone size: few
CDR3 protein: CASSRKEDTPGYTF

CDR3 length: 15
J gene: TRBJ2-5
V gene: TRBV18
clone size: once
CDR3 protein: CASSADRDSRETQYF

CDR3 length: 14
J gene: TRBJ2-7
V gene: TRBV7-8
clone size: -
CDR3 protein: CASSLERDYYEQYF

CDR3 length: 15
J gene: TRBJ2-2
V gene: TRBV5-1
clone size: -
CDR3 protein: CASSLQTTNTGELFF

CDR3 length: 17
J gene: TRBJ1-6
V gene: TRBV21-1
clone size: once
CDR3 protein: CASSKEGAGETNSPLHF

CDR3 length: 13
J gene: TRBJ1-2
V gene: TRBV6-1
clone size: -
CDR3 protein: CASEEGATYGYTF

CDR3 length: 14
J gene: TRBJ1-5
V gene: TRBV7-2
clone size: -
CDR3 protein: CASSIQGQNQPQHF

CDR3 length: 19
J gene: TRBJ2-6
V gene: TRBV9
clone size: -
CDR3 protein: CASSSHPDGSAGGANVLTF

CDR3 length: 14
J gene: TRBJ2-1
V gene: TRBV6-1
clone size: once
CDR3 protein: CASIRREAYNEQFF

CDR3 length: 15
J gene: TRBJ2-2
V gene: TRBV30
clone size: few
CDR3 protein: CAWKGLAGDTGELFF

CDR3 length: 14
J gene: TRBJ2-7
V gene: TRBV4-1
clone size: -
CDR3 protein: CASSPTKDANEQYF

CDR3 length: 13
J gene: TRBJ1-5
V gene: TRBV14
clone size: once
CDR3 protein: CASSPSLDQPQHF

CDR3 length: 16
J gene: TRBJ1-1
V gene: TRBV11-2
clone size: -
CDR3 protein: CASREGGAQANTEAFF

CDR3 length: 16
J gene: TRBJ2-1
V gene: TRBV5-1
clone size: -
CDR3 protein: CASGEGSESYDNEQFF

CDR3 length: 10
J gene: TRBJ1-2
V gene: TRBV29-1
clone size: -
CDR3 protein: CSAHSDGYTF

CDR3 length: 19
J gene: TRBJ1-3
V gene: TRBV18
clone size: -
CDR3 protein: CASSPGLRTFRYSGNTIYF

CDR3 length: 16
J gene: TRBJ1-6
V gene: TRBV13
clone size: -
CDR3 protein: CASSNGPQGKDSPLHF